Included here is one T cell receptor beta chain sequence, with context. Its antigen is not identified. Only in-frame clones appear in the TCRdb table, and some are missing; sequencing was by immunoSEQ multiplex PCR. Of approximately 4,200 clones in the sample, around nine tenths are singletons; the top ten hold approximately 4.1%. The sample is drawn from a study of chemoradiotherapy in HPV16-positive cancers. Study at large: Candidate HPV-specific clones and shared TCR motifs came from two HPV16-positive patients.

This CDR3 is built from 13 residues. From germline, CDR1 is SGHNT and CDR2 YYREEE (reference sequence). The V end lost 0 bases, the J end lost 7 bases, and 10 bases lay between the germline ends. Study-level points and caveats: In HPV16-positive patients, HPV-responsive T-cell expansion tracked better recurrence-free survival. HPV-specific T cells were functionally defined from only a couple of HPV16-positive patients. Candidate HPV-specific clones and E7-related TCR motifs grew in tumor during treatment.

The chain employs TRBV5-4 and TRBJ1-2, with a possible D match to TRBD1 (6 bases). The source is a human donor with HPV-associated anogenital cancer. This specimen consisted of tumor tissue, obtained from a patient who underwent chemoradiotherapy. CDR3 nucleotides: TGTGCCAGCAGCTTGGACAGGGAAGTTGGCTACACCTTC. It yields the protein CASSLDREVGYTF.